The 22 T cell receptor beta chains reported below all come from one sample, sequenced in a study of OX40 agonist ivuxolimab in advanced cancers. Library preparation was by the immunoSEQ multiplex PCR assay. Here the immuneACCESS table is served through TCRdb, limited to in-frame sequences with V and J called. Missing clones are a known gap in these copies; in checked studies unresolved V genes cover under half, and the rest lacks a known reason. This sample has about 59,000 clones in its table, and about nine tenths of those were observed once. The biggest ten clones account for 0.37% of the sample. This specimen consisted of CD4+ or CD8+ T cells sorted from blood, obtained in a trial of the OX40 agonist ivuxolimab. These receptors were taken from an adult with an advanced solid tumor such as melanoma, head and neck, liver or kidney cancer.

The CDR3 here is CASRGQGGLGKLFF. In DNA form, the CDR3 reads TGTGCCAGCAGGGGACAGGGGGGACTGGGAAAACTGTTTTTT. V is TRBV6-5 and J is TRBJ1-4, with 11 bases identical to TRBD1. Germline V lookup: CDR1 MNHEY, CDR2 SVGAGI. Trimming at V came to 6 bases and at J to 10 bases, leaving 7 bases not matched to a gene. This CDR3 comprises 14 residues.

The chain recombines TRBV10-3 with TRBJ1-1; D is unclear. In germline, CDR1 is ENHRY, CDR2 SYGVKD. The V end was cut by 6 bases, the J end by 4 bases, with 18 bases between. The CDR3 has 15 amino acids. This CDR3 reads CAIRREIGEGTEAFF. The CDR3 DNA reads as TGTGCCATCAGACGGGAGATTGGCGAGGGCACTGAAGCTTTCTTT.

This clone has just a few counts. Other DNA sequences from this sample encode an identical CDR3 as well. The chain couples TRBV4-1 to TRBJ1-1, with D perhaps matching TRBD1 (5 bases). CDR3 size: 15 residues. Germline-derived CDR1 and CDR2 are MGHRA and YSYEKL. Deletions cut 0 bases from V and 4 bases from J, with 12 bases between. In DNA, the CDR3 is TGCGCCAGCAGCCAAGATCCCGGGGGGGGCACTGAAGCTTTCTTT. Protein product: CASSQDPGGGTEAFF.

The chain joins TRBV25-1 to TRBJ1-1; 9 nucleotides align to TRBD1. Germline V gene data show CDR1 as MGHDK and CDR2 as SYGVNS. The ends lost 7 bases at V and 0 bases at J; junction bases unmatched: 3. The CDR3 is made up of 14 amino acids. CDR3 DNA: TGTGCCAGCACCGGACAGGGGCTGAACACTGAAGCTTTCTTT. Encoded protein: CASTGQGLNTEAFF.

The chain recombines TRBV9 with TRBJ2-5, with a tentative D call TRBD2 (7 bases). This CDR3 comprises 15 residues. Germline V lookup: CDR1 SGDLS, CDR2 YYNGEE. The ends were cut back, 0 bases at V and 5 bases at J, with 14 bases in the middle. This chain's CDR3 is CASSVDRGAAETQYF. DNA for the CDR3: TGTGCCAGCAGCGTAGATCGGGGGGCGGCGGAGACCCAGTACTTC.

V and J are TRBV4-1 and TRBJ2-1; no clear D gene. V lost 2 bases to trimming and J lost 0 bases, with 8 bases between them. Germline CDR1 MGHRA, CDR2 YSYEKL. The CDR3 length is 15 residues. The CDR3, as DNA: TGCGCCAGCAGCCAACCCTTAAGCTCCTACAATGAGCAGTTCTTC. It encodes CASSQPLSSYNEQFF.

This chain's CDR3 is CASSLALSSADTQYF. CDR3 bases: TGCGCCAGCAGCTTGGCTCTGTCAAGTGCGGATACGCAGTATTTT. The chain links TRBV5-1 to TRBJ2-3; no firm D call. Trimming removed 0 bases at V and 6 bases at J, with 14 bases between. Germline V gene lookup returns CDR1 SGHRS and CDR2 YFSETQ. The length of the CDR3 is 15 residues.

This chain connects TRBV30 to TRBJ1-1; D is possibly TRBD1 (6 bases). The CDR3 runs 17 residues. CDR1 is GTSNPN and CDR2 is SVGIG in the germline V gene (reference sequence). V lost 0 bases to trimming and J lost 7 bases, with 24 bases between them. DNA for the CDR3: TGTGCCTGGAGTGTAAGAGGGACACAGGGAGGGCTAGGTGAAGCTTTCTTT. Residues: CAWSVRGTQGGLGEAFF.

V is TRBV19 and J is TRBJ2-1; 7 bases are a match to TRBD2. V was clipped by 5 bases and J by 6 bases; unmatched bases: 10. Germline assignment: CDR1 LNHDA and CDR2 SQIVND (reference sequence). The CDR3 is 15 residues long. CDR3 in amino acids: CASSVVAGVVNEQFF. Written as DNA, the CDR3 is TGTGCCAGTAGTGTTGTTGCGGGAGTGGTCAATGAGCAGTTCTTC.

The V and J genes are TRBV30 and TRBJ1-1; D is undetermined. Germline CDR1 GTSNPN, CDR2 SVGIG (reference sequence). CDR3 length: 11 amino acids. V lost 0 bases, J lost 4 bases, and 3 bases lay in between. This CDR3 is CAWSVFTEAFF. CDR3 DNA: TGTGCCTGGAGTGTATTCACTGAAGCTTTCTTT.

This chain connects TRBV7-3 to TRBJ1-1, with D possibly TRBD1 on 6 matching bases. The CDR3 has 15 residues. CDR1 and CDR2 from the germline V gene are SGHTA and FQGTGA. V was pared by 3 bases and J by 1 base, with 12 bases between. The CDR3 is CASSFQGLPNTEAFF. The CDR3 nucleotides are TGTGCCAGCAGCTTCCAGGGGTTACCGAACACTGAAGCTTTCTTT.

The CDR3 DNA is TGTGCCAGAAAGGACTGGGGACCTTACAATGAGCAGTTCTTC. This sequence encodes CARKDWGPYNEQFF. The chain combines TRBV7-2 with TRBJ2-1; D possibly matches TRBD1 or TRBD2 (5 bases each). This CDR3 region has 14 residues. Per germline, CDR1 SGHTA and CDR2 FQGNSA. Trimming took off 9 bases at V and 4 bases at J, with 16 bases between the two ends.

The chain has TRBV5-4 and TRBJ2-7; possibly TRBD1 for D (6 bases). With 0 bases removed from V and 3 bases from J, the gap between germline ends came to 13 bases. Germline values: CDR1 SGHNT, CDR2 YYREEE (reference sequence). The CDR3 sequence is 15 residues long. CDR3 sequence reads: CASSLGGLSDYEQYF. The CDR3 DNA is TGTGCCAGCAGCTTGGGGGGGCTATCCGACTACGAGCAGTACTTC.

This chain joins TRBV7-2 and TRBJ2-5, with unresolved D. V lost 1 base and J 5 bases, leaving 14 bases between the germline ends. The CDR3 is made up of 15 amino acids. The germline gives CDR1 SGHTA, CDR2 FQGNSA. The CDR3 here is CASSLGIGLSETQYF. CDR3 DNA sequence: TGTGCCAGCAGCTTAGGTATCGGCCTCTCGGAGACCCAGTACTTC.

The chain uses TRBV6-1 and TRBJ1-4, with 7 positions matching TRBD1. Germline values: CDR1 MNHNS, CDR2 SASEGT. V gave up 3 bases and J gave up 6 bases; unmatched junction bases: 4. This CDR3 has 14 amino acids. Here the CDR3 reads CASSERGRDEKLFF. DNA of the CDR3: TGTGCCAGCAGTGAGAGGGGGCGCGATGAAAAACTGTTTTTT.

This clone was counted a few times. J is TRBJ2-3 and V is TRBV20-1; D remains ambiguous. This CDR3 is built from 10 residues. Deletions cut 3 bases from V and 6 bases from J, with 4 bases between. Germline CDR1 is DFQATT and CDR2 is SNEGSKA (reference sequence). CDR3 nucleotide sequence: TGCAGTGCTAGCTACGATACGCAGTATTTT. Its protein is CSASYDTQYF.

The chain is built from TRBV7-9 and TRBJ1-1, with D possibly TRBD1 on 5 matching bases. Germline V CDR1 and CDR2: SEHNR, FQNEAQ (reference sequence). The V gene lost 1 base and the J gene lost 4 bases, with 7 bases spanning the gap. The length of the CDR3 is 13 residues. CDR3 nucleotides: TGTGCCAGCAGCTTAGAAGGGGCCACTGAAGCTTTCTTT. Amino acids: CASSLEGATEAFF.

This chain links TRBV5-4 with TRBJ2-2; possible D gene TRBD1, 6 bases. The CDR3 is 15 amino acids. Trimming cost V 5 bases and J 4 bases, with 15 bases left between them. The V gene's germline CDR1 is SGHNT and CDR2 YYREEE (reference sequence). The CDR3 loop reads CASRSQGYSTGELFF. In DNA, the CDR3 is TGTGCCAGCAGGTCTCAGGGGTATAGCACCGGGGAGCTGTTTTTT.

The chain has TRBV15 and TRBJ2-5; no firm D call. V was pared by 1 base and J by 0 bases, with 9 bases between. The CDR3 runs to 15 residues. CDR1 and CDR2 (germline): LNHNV, YYDKDF (reference sequence). The CDR3 DNA reads TGTGCCACCAGCAGAGCCCGCCTCTACCAAGAGACCCAGTACTTC. It encodes CATSRARLYQETQYF.

The chain's CDR3 is CAISDTRGTVDTQYF. In DNA form, the CDR3 reads TGTGCCATCAGTGACACGAGGGGGACGGTAGATACGCAGTATTTT. The chain couples TRBV10-3 to TRBJ2-3; maybe TRBD1 (6 bases). Germline assignment: CDR1 ENHRY and CDR2 SYGVKD. CDR3 size: 15 residues. V lost 3 bases to trimming and J lost 5 bases, with 15 bases between them.

The chain's CDR3 is CASSPGGASYEQYF. The CDR3 DNA is TGTGCCAGCTCCCCCGGAGGGGCTTCCTACGAGCAGTACTTC. This sequence joins TRBV18 and TRBJ2-7; the D gene is possibly TRBD2 (6 bases). Deletions cut 6 bases from V and 1 base from J, with 13 bases between. The CDR3 consists of 14 residues. The germline V gene encodes CDR1 KGHSH and CDR2 LQKENI. The whole variable domain, filled in from reference TRBV18 and TRBJ2-7, reads NAGVMQNPRHLVRRRGQEARLRCSPMKGHSHVYWYRQLPEEGLKFMVYLQKENIIDESGMPKERFSAEFPKEGPSILRIQQVVRGDSAAYFCASSPGGASYEQYFGPGTRLTVT.

V is TRBV10-1 and J is TRBJ2-3; 10 bases agree with TRBD1. Germline V gene lookup returns CDR1 WNHNN and CDR2 SYGVQD (reference sequence). The V and J ends lost 4 bases and 2 bases, in that order; junction bases with no gene match: 3. This CDR3 contains 15 residues. Here the CDR3 DNA reads TGCGCCAGCAGTGCCGGACAGGGGGTCACAGATACGCAGTATTTT. Translated: CASSAGQGVTDTQYF.